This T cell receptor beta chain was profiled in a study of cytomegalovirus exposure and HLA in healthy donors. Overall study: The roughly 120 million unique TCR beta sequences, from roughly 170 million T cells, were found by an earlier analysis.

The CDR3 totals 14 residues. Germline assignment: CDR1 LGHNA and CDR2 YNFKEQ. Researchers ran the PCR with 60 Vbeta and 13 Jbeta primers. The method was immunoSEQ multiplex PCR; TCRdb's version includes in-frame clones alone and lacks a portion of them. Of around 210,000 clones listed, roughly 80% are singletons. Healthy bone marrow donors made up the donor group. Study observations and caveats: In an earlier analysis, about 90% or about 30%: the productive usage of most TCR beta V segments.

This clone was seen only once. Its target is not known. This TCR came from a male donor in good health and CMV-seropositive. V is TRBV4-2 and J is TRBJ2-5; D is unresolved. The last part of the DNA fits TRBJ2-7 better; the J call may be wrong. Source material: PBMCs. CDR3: CASSQVSVSYEQYF. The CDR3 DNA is TGTGCCAGCAGCCAAGTTTCGGTCTCCTACGAGCAGTACTTC.